These 2 T cell receptor beta chains were sequenced from one sample in a study of T cell repertoires in cytomegalovirus infection. Antigens for these TCRs are unknown. TCRdb itself ran the reads through MiXCR, one entry per CDR3 protein. The sample has 650,000 to 850,000 distinct CDR3 sequences; 29% are singletons. The sample in question was cultured CD8+ T cells from PBMCs, obtained from culture after CMV antigen stimulation. The receptors shown here come from a human donor in good health (CMV status not recorded). Some clones in this sample may be carry-over from other donors' samples.

The J gene is TRBJ1-6, the V gene TRBV4-1; D is unresolved. Per the germline V gene, CDR1 is MGHRA and CDR2 is YSYEKL. This CDR3 is built from 15 residues. V lost 0 bases and J lost 6, with 9 bases in between. CDR3 residues: CASSQEVWGNSPLHF. For the CDR3, the DNA is TGCGCCAGCAGCCAAGAAGTATGGGGTAATTCACCCCTCCACTTT.

The sample holds many counts of this clonotype. The chain uses TRBV14 and TRBJ1-2; maybe TRBD1 (6 bases). This CDR3 contains 15 residues. V was cut by 0 bases and J by 6 bases, with 14 bases left in between. Looked up from germline, CDR1 is SGHDN and CDR2 is FVKESK. The CDR3 coding sequence is TGTGCCAGCAGCCAAGATCGGCAGGGGATTGATGGCTACACCTTC. Translation: CASSQDRQGIDGYTF.